The rows below give T cell receptor beta chains drawn from one sample of a study of HIV-infected patients and healthy controls. Via MiXCR, TCRdb re-called the 5' RACE reads, giving one row per CDR3 protein. The sample holds about 6,600 distinct CDR3 sequences, over 7.5% seen once. Sequenced here: blood, sampled during antiretroviral therapy. Receptors were obtained from an adult with HIV infection. CDR3s include the opening cysteine and the closing phenylalanine or tryptophan. Fields, in order: D gene, V gene, CDR3 protein. D genes are given only for firm matches.

- | TRBV7-9 | CASSLGGDNEKLFF
- | TRBV28 | CASRTMSSYEQYF
TRBD1 | TRBV9 | CASSAQGGNQPQHF
TRBD1 | TRBV29-1 | CSAGRTGQETQYF
- | TRBV30 | CAWSVRLGNQPQHF
- | TRBV2 | CASSDGGGDVPLHF
TRBD1 | TRBV19 | CASSIIWTGENEQFF
TRBD1 | TRBV12-3/TRBV12-4 | CASSFRDRDHEQYF
- | TRBV4-3 | CASSQIPREDTQYF
TRBD1 | TRBV7-8 | CASSLNQDRVGTEAFF
TRBD1 | TRBV7-9 | CASSSTGGVVSGELFF
- | TRBV18 | CASSQATGLGTEAFF
TRBD1 | TRBV7-9 | CASSLGRTGRVNTEAFF
- | TRBV7-3 | CASSLGSGEWNIQYF
- | TRBV6-5 | CASSPQGGRVGELFF
- | TRBV18 | CASSPSGGPGELFF
- | TRBV18 | CASSERDGGYGYTF
- | TRBV27 | CASSSPRGREDGYTF
TRBD1 | TRBV7-2 | CASSLTWRTGHTEAFF
- | TRBV19 | CASSTNPDGSSPLHF
TRBD2 | TRBV6-2/TRBV6-3 | CASSYLAGGPTGELFF
- | TRBV18 | CASAGDYNEQFF
TRBD1 | TRBV7-9 | CASSLGQGRDEKLFF
- | TRBV7-9 | CASREGNNSPLHF
- | TRBV6-2/TRBV6-3 | CASSSLDETQYF
TRBD2 | TRBV29-1 | CSVASGAYEQYF
- | TRBV6-6 | CASSYVGPYNEQFF
- | TRBV12-3/TRBV12-4 | CASSLSPLRQTNTEAFF
- | TRBV5-4 | CASSLAGSSTGELFF
- | TRBV3-1 | CASSQETEAFF
- | TRBV10-3 | CAISESGDSNQPQHF
- | TRBV14 | CASTTGRDEDTQYF
- | TRBV20-1 | CSARDLRAPKIDTQYF
TRBD2 | TRBV27 | CASGVLAEETQYF
- | TRBV20-1 | CSARDFAGSQPQHF
TRBD2 | TRBV10-2 | CASSLAGNSYNEQFF
TRBD1 | TRBV12-3/TRBV12-4 | CASSIKPNRGQGYTF
- | TRBV11-2 | CASSLAGLTEEQFF
- | TRBV5-1 | CASSVGNPGQPSEYF
- | TRBV3-1 | CASSQGLGSNQPQHF
TRBD1 | TRBV7-9 | CASSHAMAGGNTEAFF
TRBD2 | TRBV10-3 | CAISGTSGGYNEQFF
TRBD1 | TRBV19 | CASSIVGQGGNQPQHF
- | TRBV4-1 | CASSLGHRVSYNEQFF
TRBD1 | TRBV20-1 | CSALTGLSEQYF
- | TRBV18 | CASSPGTAKNIQYF
TRBD1 | TRBV7-2 | CASSLVDRSSYNSPLHF
- | TRBV5-1 | CASSLGPDVVDTQYF
- | TRBV6-5 | CASREDAGTVGNEQFF